Here is one T cell receptor beta chain with its context. Method: immunoSEQ multiplex PCR; TCRdb's copy keeps in-frame clones and lacks some. The sample lists about 44,000 clones, about 86% occurring once. The data derive from a study of blood T cell repertoires in COVID-19. Looking at the study overall: Both acute and convalescent COVID-19 samples were obtained from the United States, Italy and Spain. T cells, B-cell-depleted T cells, or PBMCs provided the cDNA or gDNA that served as material.

Sequenced input: peripheral blood. This clonotype originated in a human donor in a cohort sampled during active COVID-19.

DNA for the CDR3: TGTGCCAGCAGGAAACAGGGGGCCGTTGAAAAACTGTTTTTT. It codes for CASRKQGAVEKLFF. This chain links TRBV27 with TRBJ1-4; 9 bases match TRBD1. Germline V gene sequence: CDR1 MNHEY, CDR2 SMNVEV (reference sequence). The CDR3 is 14 amino acids. J lost 7 bases, V lost 6 bases, and 6 bases had no gene match.